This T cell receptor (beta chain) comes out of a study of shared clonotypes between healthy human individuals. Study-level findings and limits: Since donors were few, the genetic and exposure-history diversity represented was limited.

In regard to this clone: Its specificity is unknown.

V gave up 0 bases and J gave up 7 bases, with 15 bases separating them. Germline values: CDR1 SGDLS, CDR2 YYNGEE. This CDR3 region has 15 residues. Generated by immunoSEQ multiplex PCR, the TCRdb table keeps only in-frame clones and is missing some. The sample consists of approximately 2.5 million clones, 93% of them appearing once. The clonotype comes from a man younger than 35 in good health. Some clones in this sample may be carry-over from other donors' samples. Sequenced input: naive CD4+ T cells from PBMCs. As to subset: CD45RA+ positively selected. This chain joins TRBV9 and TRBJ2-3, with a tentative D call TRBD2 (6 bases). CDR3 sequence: CASSVGGESEYTQYF. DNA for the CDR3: TGTGCCAGCAGCGTAGGGGGGGAGTCTGAATATACGCAGTATTTT.